The rows below give T cell receptor beta chains drawn from one sample of a study of T-cell reconstitution after alpha-beta-depleted transplantation in children. MiXCR, run by TCRdb on the PCR reads, gives a single entry per CDR3 protein. Counted here are around 380,000 distinct CDR3 sequences, 11% occurring once; the ten biggest clones make up about 5%. Sequencing used PBMCs from the stem cell graft donor, obtained from the stem cell graft. The receptor set was obtained from a human donor who donated a stem cell graft to a child with acute myeloid leukemia. The CDR3 runs from the conserved cysteine through the conserved F or W. Each record gives: clone size, V gene, D gene, J gene, CDR3 DNA, CDR3 protein. A D gene is named only where the DNA matches it firmly. The size of a clone is reported for some rows only, either as once, few or many, or as a class for expanded clones.

>few|TRBV9|TRBD1|TRBJ1-1
TGTGCCAGCAGCGCAGGGGGGAGTGTATTGTTGGCTGAAGCTTTCTTT
CASSAGGSVLLAEAFF
>few|TRBV4-2|.|TRBJ2-5
TGTGCCAGCAGCCAAGATGGGGGGTGGGAGACCCAGTACTTC
CASSQDGGWETQYF
>many|TRBV28|.|TRBJ1-2
TGTGCCAGCAGGCGCTCAGGAGATGTAATTAACTATGGCTACACCTTC
CASRRSGDVINYGYTF
>.|TRBV7-2|.|TRBJ2-4
TGTGCCAGCAGCTTAGCTGGCAGGGGAAACATTCAGTACTTC
CASSLAGRGNIQYF
>few|TRBV18|.|TRBJ1-2
TGTGCCAGCTCACCGGACAGCGGGGTTGGTTACACCTTC
CASSPDSGVGYTF
>.|TRBV19|TRBD2|TRBJ2-7
TGTGCCAGCGGGGGGGCAGATTCCTACGAGCAGTACTTC
CASGGADSYEQYF
>few|TRBV20-1|.|TRBJ2-5
TGCAGTGCTACAGACAGTTTAATGGAGACCCAGTACTTC
CSATDSLMETQYF
>.|TRBV20-1|TRBD1|TRBJ2-2
TGCAGTGCTAGCTACAGGGGGAGGAACACCGGGGAGCTGTTTTTT
CSASYRGRNTGELFF
>once|TRBV7-2|.|TRBJ2-3
TGTGCCAGCAGCTTAAGGGATGTAGGGAGTACGCAGTATTTT
CASSLRDVGSTQYF
>.|TRBV25-1|TRBD2|TRBJ2-1
TGTGCCAGCAGTAAGACTAGCGGGGTCCTGAATGAGCAGTTCTTC
CASSKTSGVLNEQFF
>.|TRBV30|TRBD1|TRBJ2-3
TGTGCCGGAACCCACCGACAGGGATTGGGCACAGATACGCAGTATTTT
CAGTHRQGLGTDTQYF
>many|TRBV18|.|TRBJ2-1
TGTGCCAGCTCACCGAAAGGCAATGAGCAGTTCTTC
CASSPKGNEQFF
>.|TRBV5-1|.|TRBJ2-7
TGCGCCAGCAGCTTTTCGTACAGCTACGAGCAGTACTTC
CASSFSYSYEQYF
>.|TRBV27|TRBD1|TRBJ1-6
TGTGCCAGCAGTTTACGGGACAGGTATTCACCCCTCCACTTT
CASSLRDRYSPLHF
>many|TRBV12-3/TRBV12-4|.|TRBJ2-2
TGTGCCAGCAGAGAAACAGGGAAGAACACCGGGGAGCTGTTTTTT
CASRETGKNTGELFF
>.|TRBV11-1|.|TRBJ2-7
TGTGCCAGCAGCTTCGCGACACAGTCCTACGAGCAGTACTTC
CASSFATQSYEQYF
>few|TRBV12-3/TRBV12-4|.|TRBJ2-3
TGTGCCAGCAGAAGGGGTAATACGCAGTATTTT
CASRRGNTQYF
>.|TRBV12-3/TRBV12-4|TRBD2|TRBJ2-1
TGTGCCAGCAGTTTACTAGGCGGGAGGGCCGGTAGTGAGCAGTTCTTC
CASSLLGGRAGSEQFF
>.|TRBV30|.|TRBJ1-5
TGTGCCTGGGAACATGGGAGCAATCAGCCCCAGCATTTT
CAWEHGSNQPQHF
>.|TRBV3-1|TRBD1|TRBJ2-1
TGTGCCTCCTCCCCCGACCGGGACAGGGGGTACAATGAGCAGTTCTTC
CASSPDRDRGYNEQFF
>.|TRBV11-2|TRBD2|TRBJ2-7
TGTGCCAGCAGCCCCGCGGGGGGCTTCTACGAGCAGTACTTC
CASSPAGGFYEQYF
>.|TRBV20-1|TRBD2|TRBJ2-3
TGCAGTGCTAGAGGGATACTAGCGAACACAGATACGCAGTATTTT
CSARGILANTDTQYF
>few|TRBV7-2|.|TRBJ2-3
TGTGCCAGCAACAGAGAGTCAGGAGATACGCAGTATTTT
CASNRESGDTQYF
>.|TRBV18|TRBD1|TRBJ1-2
TGTGCCAGCTCAGAGGACAGGGACTATGGCTACACCTTC
CASSEDRDYGYTF
>.|TRBV7-9|TRBD1|TRBJ1-1
TGTGCCAGCAGCAAGGGACAGGGGTTGGTTTATGAAGCTTTCTTT
CASSKGQGLVYEAFF
>few|TRBV7-8|.|TRBJ2-1
TGTGCCAGCAGCTTCCGTGGAGTCTCCTACAATGAGCAGTTCTTC
CASSFRGVSYNEQFF
>.|TRBV24-1|.|TRBJ2-1
TGTGCCACCAGTGACCCGGACAGCTACAATGAGCAGTTCTTC
CATSDPDSYNEQFF
>few|TRBV5-1|.|TRBJ1-6
TGCGCCAGCGGATCAGGGACGCAGACAAATTCACCCCTCCACTTT
CASGSGTQTNSPLHF
>.|TRBV15|.|TRBJ2-3
TGTGCCACCAGCAGAGCCATCGGCACAGATACGCAGTATTTT
CATSRAIGTDTQYF
>many|TRBV9|.|TRBJ1-2
TGTGCCAGCAGCGAGGGCCCAAATCGTGGCTATGGCTACACCTTC
CASSEGPNRGYGYTF
>many|TRBV29-1|.|TRBJ1-1
TGCAGCGTTGGCGGCAGGCTGAACACTGAAGCTTTCTTT
CSVGGRLNTEAFF
>many|TRBV11-2|.|TRBJ2-7
TGTGCCAGCAGCTTAACCGGGACCGAATACTCCTACGAGCAGTACTTC
CASSLTGTEYSYEQYF
>.|TRBV3-1|TRBD1|TRBJ2-7
TGTGCCAGCAGCCAATTCCGGACAGGGGGCGGGGAGCAGTACTTC
CASSQFRTGGGEQYF
>.|TRBV12-3/TRBV12-4|.|TRBJ2-3
TGTGCCAGCAGTACTAGGACGTCTAGCACAGATACGCAGTATTTT
CASSTRTSSTDTQYF
>.|TRBV5-1|TRBD1|TRBJ2-3
TGCGCCAGCAGCCTGAAGACAGGGGCCACAGATACGCAGTATTTT
CASSLKTGATDTQYF
>few|TRBV6-5|.|TRBJ1-1
TGTGCCAGCAGTTTCCAGGACGGGAACACTGAAGCTTTCTTT
CASSFQDGNTEAFF
>.|TRBV7-3|.|TRBJ2-5
TGTGCCAGCAGCTTAACTCCAGGGGTTGGGGAGACCCAGTACTTC
CASSLTPGVGETQYF
>few|TRBV18|.|TRBJ2-7
TGTGCCAGCTCACCACAGTATGGGGAGCAGTACTTC
CASSPQYGEQYF
>many|TRBV14|TRBD1|TRBJ2-3
TGTGCCAGCAGCCTCTACCGGGACAGGGAGGCAGATACGCAGTATTTT
CASSLYRDREADTQYF
>few|TRBV25-1|.|TRBJ2-4
TGTGCCAGCAGTTCAACTCAGGGGGTGGGGGGTAATATCATTCAGTACTTC
CASSSTQGVGGNIIQYF
>.|TRBV7-8|TRBD1|TRBJ1-1
TGTGCCAGCAGCTTGGAACAGGGGGCTGAAGCTTTCTTT
CASSLEQGAEAFF
>few|TRBV20-1|.|TRBJ2-7
TGCAGTGCTAGTGGCACCCGGAGCTCCTACGAGCAGTACTTC
CSASGTRSSYEQYF
>few|TRBV12-3/TRBV12-4|.|TRBJ2-2
TGTGCCAGCGAGACAGGGAACACCGGGGAGCTGTTTTTT
CASETGNTGELFF
>.|TRBV7-2|.|TRBJ2-1
TGTGCCAGCAGCTTCAGACACCTAACCTACAATGAGCAGTTCTTC
CASSFRHLTYNEQFF
>.|TRBV28|TRBD2|TRBJ2-3
TGTGCCAGCAGTTTGCGGGGGGGTGCAGATACGCAGTATTTT
CASSLRGGADTQYF
>few|TRBV6-5|.|TRBJ1-2
TGTGCCAGCAGTTACTCGGAGGGATTTGGCTACACCTTC
CASSYSEGFGYTF
>.|TRBV29-1|TRBD1|TRBJ1-1
TGCAGCGCCGAGGTAGGGGGCGAGGGAGCTTTCTTT
CSAEVGGEGAFF
>.|TRBV30|TRBD1|TRBJ2-2
TGTGCCAGGGGACAGGGACGTTCCGGGGAGCTGTTTTTT
CARGQGRSGELFF
>.|TRBV27|TRBD2|TRBJ2-1
TGTGCCAGCACTACTTTGGCGGGAGGAAGCAATGAGCAGTTCTTC
CASTTLAGGSNEQFF
>few|TRBV6-2/TRBV6-3|.|TRBJ2-1
TGTGCCAGCAGTTCCCAGGGAATTCTTTACAATGAGCAGTTCTTC
CASSSQGILYNEQFF
>.|TRBV29-1|.|TRBJ2-1
TGCAGCGTGGGTGGGGAAAGGGTTGAGCAGTTCTTC
CSVGGERVEQFF
>few|TRBV28|TRBD1|TRBJ1-2
TGTGCCAGCAGCTCCCTAGGACAGGCTGGAAACTATGGCTACACCTTC
CASSSLGQAGNYGYTF
>few|TRBV4-2|.|TRBJ1-5
TGTGCCAGCAGCCAAGATGGGGGGGACCAGCCCCAGCATTTT
CASSQDGGDQPQHF
>many|TRBV7-9|TRBD2|TRBJ2-7
TGTGCCAGCAGCTTTTCCGGGACTAGCAACGAGCAGTACTTC
CASSFSGTSNEQYF
>few|TRBV11-2|.|TRBJ2-1
TGTGCCAGCAGCTTAGGAAGGGGGGGTGGTGAGCAGTTCTTC
CASSLGRGGGEQFF
>few|TRBV15|.|TRBJ1-5
TGTGCCACCAGCAGAGATCGGGGTATCCGGGATCAGCCCCAGCATTTT
CATSRDRGIRDQPQHF
>.|TRBV3-1|TRBD2|TRBJ2-1
TGTGCCAGCTGTTTTTTTTCTAGCGGGGGGATTCTAGGCCATGAGCAGTTCTTC
CASCFFSSGGILGHEQFF
>few|TRBV6-1|.|TRBJ2-1
TGTGCCAGCACTGAGGGGGGACACTTCTACAATGAGCAGTTCTTC
CASTEGGHFYNEQFF
>.|TRBV10-3|.|TRBJ1-6
TGTGCCATCAGCAGGGAGAGTTCACCCCTCCACTTT
CAISRESSPLHF
>.|TRBV7-2|.|TRBJ2-1
TGTGCCAGCAGCTTAGCCGTGGGCTCCTACAATGAGCAGTTCTTC
CASSLAVGSYNEQFF